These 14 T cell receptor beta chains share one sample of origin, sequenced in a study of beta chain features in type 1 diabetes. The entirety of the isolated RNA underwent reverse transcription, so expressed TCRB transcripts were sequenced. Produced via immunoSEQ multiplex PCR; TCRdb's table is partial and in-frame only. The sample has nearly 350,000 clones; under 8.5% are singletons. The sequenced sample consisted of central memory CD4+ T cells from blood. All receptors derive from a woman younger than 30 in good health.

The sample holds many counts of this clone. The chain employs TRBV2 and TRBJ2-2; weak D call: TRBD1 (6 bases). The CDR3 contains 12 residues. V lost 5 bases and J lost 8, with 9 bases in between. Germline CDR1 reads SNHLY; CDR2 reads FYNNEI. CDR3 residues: CASSSTGGELFF. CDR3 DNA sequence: TGTGCCAGCAGTAGTACAGGGGGGGAGCTGTTTTTT.

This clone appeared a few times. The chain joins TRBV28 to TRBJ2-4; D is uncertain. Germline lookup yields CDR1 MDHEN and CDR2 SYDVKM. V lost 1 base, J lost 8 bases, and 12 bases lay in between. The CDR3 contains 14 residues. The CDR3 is CASSLSDRQDIQYF. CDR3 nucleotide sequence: TGTGCCAGCAGTTTATCGGACCGACAAGACATTCAGTACTTC.

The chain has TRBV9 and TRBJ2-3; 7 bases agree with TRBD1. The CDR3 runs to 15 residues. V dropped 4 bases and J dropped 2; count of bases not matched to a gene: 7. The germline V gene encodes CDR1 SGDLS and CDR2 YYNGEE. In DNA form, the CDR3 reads TGTGCCAGCAGCTTAGAGGGGGCCAACACAGATACGCAGTATTTT. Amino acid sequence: CASSLEGANTDTQYF. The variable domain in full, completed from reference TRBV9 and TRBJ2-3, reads DSGVTQTPKHLITATGQRVTLRCSPRSGDLSVYWYQQSLDQGLQFLIQYYNGEERAKGNILERFSAQQFPDLHSELNLSSLELGDSALYFCASSLEGANTDTQYFGPGTRLTVL.

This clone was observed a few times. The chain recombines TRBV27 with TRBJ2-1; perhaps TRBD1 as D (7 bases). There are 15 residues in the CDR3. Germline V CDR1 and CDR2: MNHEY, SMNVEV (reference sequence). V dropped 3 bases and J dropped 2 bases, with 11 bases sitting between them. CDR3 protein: CASSFGGQPYNEQFF. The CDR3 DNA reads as TGTGCCAGCAGTTTCGGGGGACAGCCCTACAATGAGCAGTTCTTC.

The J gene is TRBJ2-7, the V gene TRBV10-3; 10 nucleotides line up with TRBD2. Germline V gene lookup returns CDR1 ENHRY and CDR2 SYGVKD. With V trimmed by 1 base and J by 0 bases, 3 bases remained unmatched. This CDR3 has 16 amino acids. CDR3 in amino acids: CAISEWLAGASYEQYF. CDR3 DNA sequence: TGTGCCATCAGTGAGTGGCTAGCGGGAGCCTCCTACGAGCAGTACTTC.

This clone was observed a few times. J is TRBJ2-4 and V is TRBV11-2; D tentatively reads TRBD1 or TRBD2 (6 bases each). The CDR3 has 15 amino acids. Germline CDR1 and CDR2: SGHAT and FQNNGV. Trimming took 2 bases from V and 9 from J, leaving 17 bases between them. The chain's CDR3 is CASSLSAGGRGIQYF. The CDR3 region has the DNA TGTGCCAGCAGCTTATCGGCCGGGGGCAGGGGCATTCAGTACTTC.

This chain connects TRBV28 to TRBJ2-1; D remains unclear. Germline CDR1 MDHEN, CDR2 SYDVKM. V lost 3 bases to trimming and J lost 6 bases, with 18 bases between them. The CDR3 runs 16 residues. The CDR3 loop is CASSLLVSALSNEQFF. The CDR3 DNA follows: TGTGCCAGCAGTTTGCTAGTTTCTGCCCTCTCCAATGAGCAGTTCTTC.

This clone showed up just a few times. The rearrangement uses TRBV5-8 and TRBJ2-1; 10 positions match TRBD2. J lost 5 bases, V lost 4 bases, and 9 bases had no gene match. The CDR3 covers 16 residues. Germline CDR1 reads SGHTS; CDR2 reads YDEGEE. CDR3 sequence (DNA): TGTGCCAGCAGCCCCTACGGACTAGCGGAGCACAATGAGCAGTTCTTC. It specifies CASSPYGLAEHNEQFF.

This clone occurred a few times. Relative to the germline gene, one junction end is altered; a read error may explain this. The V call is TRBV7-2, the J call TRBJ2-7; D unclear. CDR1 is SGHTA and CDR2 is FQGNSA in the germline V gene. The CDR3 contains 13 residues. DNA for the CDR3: TGTGCCAGCAGCATACGCGCCGGCCGCCCAGTCTTCTTC. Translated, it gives CASSIRAGRPVFF. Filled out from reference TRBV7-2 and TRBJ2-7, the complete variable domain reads GAGVSQSPSNKVTEKGKDVELRCDPISGHTALYWYRQSLGQGLEFLIYFQGNSAPDKSGLPSDRFSAERTGGSVSTLTIQRTQQEDSAVYLCASSIRAGRPVFFGPGTRLTVT.

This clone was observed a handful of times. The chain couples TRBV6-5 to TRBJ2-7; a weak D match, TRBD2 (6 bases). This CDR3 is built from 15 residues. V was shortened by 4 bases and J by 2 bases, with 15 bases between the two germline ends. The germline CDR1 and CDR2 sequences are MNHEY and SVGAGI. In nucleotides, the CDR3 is TGTGCCAGCAGTTTCGGGTCGGGAGCGGCCTACGAGCAGTACTTC. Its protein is CASSFGSGAAYEQYF.

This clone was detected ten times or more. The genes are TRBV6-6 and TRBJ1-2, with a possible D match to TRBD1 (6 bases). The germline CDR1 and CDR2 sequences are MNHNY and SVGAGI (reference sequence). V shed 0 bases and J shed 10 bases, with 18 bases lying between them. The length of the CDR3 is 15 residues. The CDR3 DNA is TGTGCCAGCAGTTACTCCCCGTCGACAGGCCATTACTACACCTTC. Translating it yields CASSYSPSTGHYYTF.

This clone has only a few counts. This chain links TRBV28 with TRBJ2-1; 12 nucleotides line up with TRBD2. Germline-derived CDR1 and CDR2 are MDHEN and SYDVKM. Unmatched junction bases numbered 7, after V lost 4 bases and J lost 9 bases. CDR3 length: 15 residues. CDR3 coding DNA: TGTGCCAGCAGTTATACCCCTAGCGGGAGGGGTGAGCAGTTCTTC. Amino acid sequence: CASSYTPSGRGEQFF.

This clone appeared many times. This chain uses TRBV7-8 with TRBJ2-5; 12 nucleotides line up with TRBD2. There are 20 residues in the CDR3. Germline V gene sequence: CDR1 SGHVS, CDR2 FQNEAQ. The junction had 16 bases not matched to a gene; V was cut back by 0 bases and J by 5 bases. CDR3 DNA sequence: TGTGCCAGCAGCTTAGCGCTTCTCCTAGCGGGAGGGCCAAGATTTGAGACCCAGTACTTC. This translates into CASSLALLLAGGPRFETQYF.

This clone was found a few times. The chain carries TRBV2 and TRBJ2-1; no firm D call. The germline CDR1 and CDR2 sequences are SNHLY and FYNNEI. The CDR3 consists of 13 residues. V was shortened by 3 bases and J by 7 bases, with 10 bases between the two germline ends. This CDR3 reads CASSEGSWNEQFF. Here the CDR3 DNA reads TGTGCCAGCAGTGAGGGAAGTTGGAATGAGCAGTTCTTC.